The present T cell receptor (beta chain) was sequenced within a study of cytomegalovirus exposure and HLA in healthy donors (dated 2017 in TCRdb). With regard to the full study: In an earlier analysis of 550 to 750 of the donors, about 260 Gb of sequence data and roughly 100 million unique TCR beta sequences from 180 million or so T cells were reported. Roughly 320 gigabases of sequencing data and 75 million to 85 million unique TCR sequences made up an early release that covered approximately 650 HLA-typed donors. Of the roughly 430 genotyped donors, around 81% fell in the genetic ancestry cluster associated with self-reported Caucasian donors. The study was designed to test whether signatures of past pathogen exposure could be identified by cataloging public T cell receptors. The study used immunosequencing to profile the T cell repertoires of several hundred subjects and linked those repertoires to cytomegalovirus serostatus. Along with the roughly 700-subject first cohort, a separate validation cohort of more than 90 different subjects was used. High-throughput TCR immunosequencing, statistical association of individual TCRs with disease status, and machine learning were combined to predict cytomegalovirus infection status. To study patterns of TCR occurrence, a later analysis re-analyzed previously published TCR beta repertoires from 650 to 750 donors and added high-resolution HLA genotyping. In the later analysis, no new phenotypic data were used to find candidate immune exposures; instead, reliance was placed on TCR beta sequences and their occurrence across donors. An earlier analysis of about 600 of the donors used high-throughput TCR beta sequencing to judge whether each TCR beta V gene segment behaved as functional or pseudogenic. Donor age, sex, ethnicity and CMV serostatus were compiled alongside the repertoire data. Genome-wide SNP genotypes for about 55% of the 666 donors were used in a later genetic analysis, which treated that subset as a discovery cohort. Every discovery cohort repertoire had been produced on one sequencing platform. Both class I and class II loci were covered by HLA typing, at four-digit resolution. Typing coverage varied by locus: 629-630 donors for A, B, C, DRB1 and DQB1; more than 500 for DQA1; about 600 for DPA1; approximately 450 for DPB1. Roughly 5 DR-DQ haplotypes were handled as single units for association and clustering because linkage in the cohort was strong. Among under 450 genotyped donors of the cohort, an average of 235,054 unique TCR beta nucleotide sequences were sequenced per donor, around 20% of them non-productive. Overall study results and their limits: An earlier analysis of around 500 of the donors showed that most TCR beta V segments appeared in productive rearrangements either about 87% or about 30% of the time, which broadly matched IMGT annotations. Assigning TCR associations to individual alleles was difficult when HLA alleles, especially DR and DQ, strongly co-occurred. A further reported finding was that TCR beta sequences accurately predicted the HLA-A and HLA-B alleles for most subjects in the first cohort. The authors suggested that the approach could potentially be extended to other disease states and immunological phenotypes. Most CMV-associated TCR beta chains appeared to be HLA-restricted in a later analysis, and the HLA associations seemed to be driven largely by CMV exposure. The sequencing pipeline was judged likely to have produced a cluster of highly shared sequence variants as a technical artifact. V-gene and J-gene trimming of TCR beta chains was associated with a missense DCLRE1C variant in a later genetic analysis, and the association was replicated in an independent cohort. In vitro tests confirmed that a few of the cytomegalovirus-associated TCR beta chains recognize cytomegalovirus antigens. Across donors, most TCR sequences were observed very rarely, whereas some public TCRs were present in many individuals. The study gave a list of about 150 TCR beta chains associated with cytomegalovirus. Cytomegalovirus status was reported to be diagnosed by the classifier with high specificity and sensitivity in both the original and validation cohorts. In a later analysis, the rate of TCR association differed among HLA loci, with DRB1 alleles having the most associated TCRs and HLA-C alleles having the fewest. In a later genetic analysis, fewer N-insertions in productive TCRs were reported among donors in an Asian-associated ancestry cluster than the roughly 710-donor mean. Sequencing depth was assumed to be roughly uniform across donors in the presence/absence analyses, though that assumption may not hold. Specific HLA alleles were associated with 15,000 to 20,000 TCR beta sequences at a false discovery rate of 0.05 in a later analysis. Only TCR beta chains were sequenced in this cohort, and the absence of alpha or paired-chain data limited detectable features. CMV serostatus was the only immune exposure information available for the cohort. Because some donors lacked HLA typing at each locus, the association tests relied only on the typed subset. Linkage disequilibrium might explain the correlated functional status among segregating V segments, but an unknown experimental factor could not be excluded. According to a later analysis, parvovirus B19, influenza, CMV and Epstein-Barr virus appeared linked to several top co-occurrence clusters. Compared with equally common non-associated chains, HLA-associated TCR beta chains in a later analysis were more clonally expanded and had lower generation probabilities. Because the 87-base-pair reads could not distinguish some IMGT-functional V segments, including TRBV6-2 and TRBV6-3, those segments were excluded. Because counts were too low, 15 to 20 rarely observed V segments, including chromosome 9 orphons, were excluded from the earlier analysis of roughly 580 of the donors.

The library was prepared using the immunoSEQ multiplex PCR assay. For the multiplex PCR, a mixture combining 60 forward primers for TCR Vbeta segments and 13 reverse primers for TCR Jbeta segments was used. The CDR3 region of rearranged TCR beta genes was amplified from genomic DNA by a multiplex PCR assay. On the Illumina HiSeq System, the amplified TCR beta libraries were sequenced as 87-base-pair reads. On the study's bioinformatics: A later analysis counted some 74 million unique TCR beta chains across the 670 or so repertoires, and some 12 million of these chains were shared by at least two donors. To remove PCR and sequencing errors, raw reads were error-corrected and collapsed into unique sequences using a nearest-neighbor algorithm that merged closely related sequences. V, D and J gene segments were assigned by aligning CDR3 sequences to IMGT reference sequences. For a sequence to be retained, a match of at least six nucleotides to both a V gene segment and a J gene segment was required. Rearrangements were classified as productive when the CDR3 lacked stop codons and remained in frame with V and J, and all other rearrangements were classified as non-productive. Following IMGT convention, CDR3 was defined as the stretch from the second conserved V-encoded cysteine to the conserved J-encoded phenylalanine. In an earlier analysis of more than 550 of the donors, sequences lacking an unambiguous match to a single V gene segment were excluded. An earlier analysis of 550 to 650 of the donors classified V segments as functional when productive rearrangements were above 56.7% and as segregating when the standard deviation between donors was above 5%. A statistical classification framework was built for diagnosing cytomegalovirus status from the catalog of TCR beta chain sequences. A later analysis assigned V and J genes by comparing TCR nucleotide sequences with IMGT/GENE-DB human TR gene sequences. A later analysis assigned CDR3 sequences and most-parsimonious VDJ recombination scenarios with the TCRdist pipeline. A later analysis defined each TCR beta chain by its CDR3 amino acid sequence plus V-gene family, and excluded reads lacking a unique V-gene family. In a later analysis, 500 to 700 highly shared, low-generation-probability nucleotide sequences were removed to address suspected cross-contamination and a sequencing artifact. In a later analysis, a clonal expansion index was calculated for each public chain from normalized within-repertoire ranks of inferred template counts. A later analysis computed generation probabilities with a VDJ recombination model fitted to out-of-frame rearrangements, and checked the results against IGoR. In a later analysis, TCR-TCR, TCR-HLA and TCR-CMV co-occurrence was scored with hypergeometric tests, and a repertoire-size bias correction was applied to TCR pairs. A later analysis estimated false discovery rates by permuting HLA or CMV assignments 20 times. In a later analysis, co-occurring TCRs were grouped using DBSCAN, with TCRdist sequence similarity added in when clustering inside HLA-allele-positive subsets. Repertoires with fewer than 30,000 or more than 120,000 public chains, plus five repertoires with anomalous nucleotide sharing, were excluded from co-occurrence clustering. TCRdb took this table from immuneACCESS and kept in-frame rearrangements with V and J called. Such tables lack part of the clones; where checked against another copy, unresolved V genes explain under half of the gap, and the rest is unexplained. V and J calls and clone size are those listed in that table; D and trimming were worked out from the DNA. This sample holds approximately 150,000 clones; around four fifths were observed only once. Clones ranked in the top ten supply about 1.3% of the sample.

The CDR3 has 15 amino acids, counting the end cysteine and phenylalanine. Just CDR3 DNA is preserved here, 45 bases in frame from base 1. The V and J ends are trimmed by 2 bases and 2 bases, leaving 10 bases between them. Reading the germline V gene (reference sequence) gives CDR1 LNHDA and CDR2 SQIVND. The cohort comprised more than 550 healthy bone marrow donors. At the time of sampling, every cohort member was nominally healthy, though immune exposures that went unrecorded were likely present. The donor tested CMV seronegative, placing the donor among the roughly 350 seronegative members of the cohort. A peripheral blood sample was provided by each donor, and peripheral blood mononuclear cells were used for TCR beta sequencing. The Qiagen DNeasy Blood Extraction Kit was used to extract genomic DNA from the blood cell samples. To note about this clone: Its antigen is unknown. One base away there is no much larger clone; base qualities are not given.

Sample: PBMCs. The sequence is built from TRBV19 and TRBJ1-3; TRBD1 is possibly the D segment (5 matching bases). This TCR was sampled from a man aged 25 to 40 in good health and CMV-seronegative. The CDR3 sequence is CASSITGDTGNTIYF. The nucleotides read TGTGCCAGTAGTATAACAGGAGATACTGGAAACACCATATATTTT.